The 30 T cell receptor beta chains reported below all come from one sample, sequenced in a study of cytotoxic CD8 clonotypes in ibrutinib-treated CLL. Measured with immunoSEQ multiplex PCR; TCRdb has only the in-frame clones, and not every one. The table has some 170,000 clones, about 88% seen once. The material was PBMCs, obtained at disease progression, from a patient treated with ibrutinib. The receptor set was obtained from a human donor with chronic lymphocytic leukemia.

For the CDR3, the DNA is TGTGCCAGCAGCGTAAGAAGGGTTGACAGGGGGAGCGAGCAGTACTTC. Amino acid sequence: CASSVRRVDRGSEQYF. This chain uses TRBV9 with TRBJ2-7, with 9 bases matching TRBD1. Germline values: CDR1 SGDLS, CDR2 YYNGEE. CDR3 size: 16 residues. Trimming removed 1 base from V and 6 bases from J; junction bases left unmatched: 11.

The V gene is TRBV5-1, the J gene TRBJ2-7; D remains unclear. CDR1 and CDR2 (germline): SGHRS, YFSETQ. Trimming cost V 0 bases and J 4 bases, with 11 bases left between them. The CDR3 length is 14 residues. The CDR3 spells CASSLVNLEYEQYF. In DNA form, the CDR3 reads TGCGCCAGCAGCTTGGTTAATCTGGAATACGAGCAGTACTTC.

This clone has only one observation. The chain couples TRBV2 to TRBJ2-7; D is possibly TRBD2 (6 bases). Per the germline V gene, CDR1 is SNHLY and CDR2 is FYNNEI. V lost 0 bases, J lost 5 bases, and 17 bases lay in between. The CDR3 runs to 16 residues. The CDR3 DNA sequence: TGTGCCAGCAGTGAAGCGGTGGCAGGGAGGTCCCACGAGCAGTACTTC. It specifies CASSEAVAGRSHEQYF.

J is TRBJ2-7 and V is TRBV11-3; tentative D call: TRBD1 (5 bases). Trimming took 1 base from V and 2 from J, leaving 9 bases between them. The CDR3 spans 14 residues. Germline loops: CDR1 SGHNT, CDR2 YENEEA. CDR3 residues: CASSLVQGTYEQYF. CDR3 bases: TGTGCCAGCAGCTTAGTGCAGGGAACCTACGAGCAGTACTTC. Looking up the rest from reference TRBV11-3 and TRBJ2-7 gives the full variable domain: EAGVVQSPRYKIIEKKQPVAFWCNPISGHNTLYWYLQNLGQGPELLIRYENEEAVDDSQLPKDRFSAERLKGVDSTLKIQPAELGDSAVYLCASSLVQGTYEQYFGPGTRLTVT.

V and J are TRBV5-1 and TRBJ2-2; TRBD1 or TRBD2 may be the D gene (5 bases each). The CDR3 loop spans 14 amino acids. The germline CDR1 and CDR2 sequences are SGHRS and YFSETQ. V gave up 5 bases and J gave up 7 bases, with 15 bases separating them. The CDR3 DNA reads TGCGCCAGCAGTAGTGGGGGTGAGAACGGGGAGCTGTTTTTT. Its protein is CASSSGGENGELFF. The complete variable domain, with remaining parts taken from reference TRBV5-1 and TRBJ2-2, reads KAGVTQTPRYLIKTRGQQVTLSCSPISGHRSVSWYQQTPGQGLQFLFEYFSETQRNKGNFPGRFSGRQFSNSRSEMNVSTLELGDSALYLCASSSGGENGELFFGEGSRLTVL.

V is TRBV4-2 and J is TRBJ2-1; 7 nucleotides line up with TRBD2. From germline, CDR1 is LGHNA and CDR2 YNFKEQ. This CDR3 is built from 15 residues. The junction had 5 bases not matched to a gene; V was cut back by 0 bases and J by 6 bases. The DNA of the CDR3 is TGTGCCAGCAGCCAAGAGGTAGCGGGTTTCAATGAGCAGTTCTTC. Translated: CASSQEVAGFNEQFF.

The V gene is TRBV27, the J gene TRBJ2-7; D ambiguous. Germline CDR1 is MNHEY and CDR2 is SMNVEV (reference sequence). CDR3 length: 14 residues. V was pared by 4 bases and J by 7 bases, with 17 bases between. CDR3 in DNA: TGTGCCAGCAGTTCCCTGACGAGCGTGGGGGAGCAGTACTTC. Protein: CASSSLTSVGEQYF.

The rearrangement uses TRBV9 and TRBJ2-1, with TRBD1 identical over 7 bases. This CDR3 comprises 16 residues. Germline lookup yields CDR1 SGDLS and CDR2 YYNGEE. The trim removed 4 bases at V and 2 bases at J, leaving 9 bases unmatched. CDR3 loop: CASSLHHRGTYNEQFF. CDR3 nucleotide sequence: TGTGCCAGCAGCCTCCATCACAGGGGAACCTACAATGAGCAGTTCTTC.

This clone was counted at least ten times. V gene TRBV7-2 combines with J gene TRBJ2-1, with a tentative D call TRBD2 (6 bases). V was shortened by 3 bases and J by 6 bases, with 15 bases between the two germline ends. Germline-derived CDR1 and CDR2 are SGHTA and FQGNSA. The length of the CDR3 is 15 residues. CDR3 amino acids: CASSLTGVGSNEQFF. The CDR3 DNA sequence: TGTGCCAGCAGCTTGACGGGAGTAGGTAGCAATGAGCAGTTCTTC.

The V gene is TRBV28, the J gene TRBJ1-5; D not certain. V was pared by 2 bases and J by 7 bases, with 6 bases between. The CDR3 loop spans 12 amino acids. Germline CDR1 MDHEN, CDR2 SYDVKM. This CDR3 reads CASSLGGQPQHF. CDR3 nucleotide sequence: TGTGCCAGCAGTTTAGGTGGGCAGCCCCAGCATTTT. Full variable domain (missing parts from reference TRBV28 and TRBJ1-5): DVKVTQSSRYLVKRTGEKVFLECVQDMDHENMFWYRQDPGLGLRLIYFSYDVKMKEKGDIPEGYSVSREKKERFSLILESASTNQTSMYLCASSLGGQPQHFGDGTRLSIL.

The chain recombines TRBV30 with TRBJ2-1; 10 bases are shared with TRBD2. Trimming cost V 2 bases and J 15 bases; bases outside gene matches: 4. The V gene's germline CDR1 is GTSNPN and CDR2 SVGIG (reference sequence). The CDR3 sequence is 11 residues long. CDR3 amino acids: CAWSLSGRRFF. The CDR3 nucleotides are TGTGCCTGGAGTCTTAGCGGGAGGAGGTTCTTC.

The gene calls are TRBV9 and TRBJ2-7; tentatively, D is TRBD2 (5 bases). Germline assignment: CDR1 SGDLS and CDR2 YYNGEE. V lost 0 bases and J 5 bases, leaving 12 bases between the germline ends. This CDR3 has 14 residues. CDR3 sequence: CASSVASRADEQYF. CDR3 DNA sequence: TGTGCCAGCAGCGTAGCATCGAGAGCGGACGAGCAGTACTTC. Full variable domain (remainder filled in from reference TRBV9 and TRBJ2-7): DSGVTQTPKHLITATGQRVTLRCSPRSGDLSVYWYQQSLDQGLQFLIQYYNGEERAKGNILERFSAQQFPDLHSELNLSSLELGDSALYFCASSVASRADEQYFGPGTRLTVT.

The DNA for the CDR3 is TGTGCCAGCAGCTTAGGTACGCGGGCCCCACAAGAGACCCAGTACTTC. This gives the protein CASSLGTRAPQETQYF. The V and J genes are TRBV11-3 and TRBJ2-5, with a weak D call TRBD2 (5 bases). V shed 1 base and J shed 2 bases, with 14 bases lying between them. The CDR3 runs to 16 residues. CDR1 and CDR2 (germline): SGHNT, YENEEA.

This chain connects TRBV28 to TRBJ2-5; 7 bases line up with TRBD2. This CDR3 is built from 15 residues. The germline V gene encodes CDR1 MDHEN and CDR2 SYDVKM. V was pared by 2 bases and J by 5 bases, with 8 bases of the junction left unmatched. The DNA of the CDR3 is TGTGCCAGCAGTTTAGGCGGCACAGCGGGGGAGACCCAGTACTTC. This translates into CASSLGGTAGETQYF.

CDR3 sequence (DNA): TGTGCCAGTAGTATAAAGGGGACTAATCAGCCCCAGCATTTT. Translating it yields CASSIKGTNQPQHF. The genes are TRBV19 and TRBJ1-5; D may be TRBD1 (5 bases). Per germline, CDR1 LNHDA and CDR2 SQIVND (reference sequence). Deletions cut 2 bases from V and 4 bases from J, with 9 bases between. This CDR3 region has 14 residues.

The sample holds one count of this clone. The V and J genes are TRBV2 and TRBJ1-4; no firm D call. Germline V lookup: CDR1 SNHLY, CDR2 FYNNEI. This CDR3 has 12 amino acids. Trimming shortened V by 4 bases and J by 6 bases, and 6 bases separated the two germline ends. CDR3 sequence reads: CASSAVHEKLFF. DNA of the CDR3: TGTGCCAGCAGTGCGGTTCATGAAAAACTGTTTTTT.

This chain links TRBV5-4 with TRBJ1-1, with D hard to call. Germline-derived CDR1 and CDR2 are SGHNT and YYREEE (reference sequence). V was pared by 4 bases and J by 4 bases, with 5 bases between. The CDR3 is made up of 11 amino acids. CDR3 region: CASSLGTEAFF. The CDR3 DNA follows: TGTGCCAGCAGCCTGGGCACTGAAGCTTTCTTT.

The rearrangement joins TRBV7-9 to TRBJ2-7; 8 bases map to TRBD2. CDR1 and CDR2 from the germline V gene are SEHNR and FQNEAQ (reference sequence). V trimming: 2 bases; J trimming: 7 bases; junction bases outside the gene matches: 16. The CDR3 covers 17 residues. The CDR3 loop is CASSLQRGTRRPREQYF. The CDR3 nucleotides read TGTGCCAGCAGCTTACAAAGAGGGACTAGGAGGCCTCGGGAGCAGTACTTC.

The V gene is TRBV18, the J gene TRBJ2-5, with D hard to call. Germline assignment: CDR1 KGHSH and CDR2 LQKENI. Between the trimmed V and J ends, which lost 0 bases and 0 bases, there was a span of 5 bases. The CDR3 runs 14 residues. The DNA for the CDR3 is TGTGCCAGCTCACCACCAGGGAACCAAGAGACCCAGTACTTC. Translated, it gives CASSPPGNQETQYF.

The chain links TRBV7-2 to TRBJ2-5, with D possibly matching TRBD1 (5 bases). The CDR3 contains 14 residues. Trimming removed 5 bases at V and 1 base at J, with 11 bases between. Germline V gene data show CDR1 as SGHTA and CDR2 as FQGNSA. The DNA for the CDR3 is TGTGCCAGCAGCCCCCTAGGGGCCCAAGAGACCCAGTACTTC. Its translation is CASSPLGAQETQYF.

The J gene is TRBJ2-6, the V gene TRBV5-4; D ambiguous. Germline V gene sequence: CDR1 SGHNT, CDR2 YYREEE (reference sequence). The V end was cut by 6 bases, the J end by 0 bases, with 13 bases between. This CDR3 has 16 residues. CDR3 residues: CASKRDTSSGANVLTF. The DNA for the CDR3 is TGTGCCAGCAAACGAGACACAAGCTCTGGGGCCAACGTCCTGACTTTC.

Written as DNA, the CDR3 is TGTGCCAGCAGCCAAGATCACAGCGGGGGGGCCCAAGAGACCCAGTACTTC. Its protein product is CASSQDHSGGAQETQYF. The chain combines TRBV4-2 with TRBJ2-5; 10 nucleotides match TRBD2. The CDR3 sequence is 17 residues long. In germline, CDR1 is LGHNA, CDR2 YNFKEQ. With V trimmed by 0 bases and J by 1 base, 5 bases remained unmatched.

This chain's CDR3 is CASSLGASSGNTIYF. As DNA, the CDR3 is TGCGCCAGCAGCCTGGGGGCCAGTTCGGGAAACACCATATATTTT. This chain connects TRBV5-1 to TRBJ1-3; a possible D gene is TRBD1 (6 bases). CDR1 SGHRS and CDR2 YFSETQ come from the germline V gene. The CDR3 contains 15 residues. Trimming removed 4 bases at V and 4 bases at J, with 15 bases between.

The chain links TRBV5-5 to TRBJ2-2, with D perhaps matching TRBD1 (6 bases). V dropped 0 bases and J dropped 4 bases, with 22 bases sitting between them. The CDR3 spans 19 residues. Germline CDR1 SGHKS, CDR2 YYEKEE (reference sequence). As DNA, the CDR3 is TGTGCCAGCAGCTTGGCGGGATTACAGGGCTTCGTGGGCACCGGGGAGCTGTTTTTT. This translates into CASSLAGLQGFVGTGELFF. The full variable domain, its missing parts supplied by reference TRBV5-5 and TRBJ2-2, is DAGVTQSPTHLIKTRGQQVTLRCSPISGHKSVSWYQQVLGQGPQFIFQYYEKEERGRGNFPDRFSARQFPNYSSELNVNALLLGDSALYLCASSLAGLQGFVGTGELFFGEGSRLTVL.

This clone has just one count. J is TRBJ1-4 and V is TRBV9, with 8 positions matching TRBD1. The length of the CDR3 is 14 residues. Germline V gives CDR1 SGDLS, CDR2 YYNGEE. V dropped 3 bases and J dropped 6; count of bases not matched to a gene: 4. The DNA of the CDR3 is TGTGCCAGCAGCGAGGACAGGGAGGATGAAAAACTGTTTTTT. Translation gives CASSEDREDEKLFF.

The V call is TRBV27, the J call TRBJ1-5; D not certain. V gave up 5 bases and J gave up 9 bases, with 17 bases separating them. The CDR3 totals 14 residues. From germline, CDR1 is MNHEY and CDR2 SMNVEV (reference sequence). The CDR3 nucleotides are TGTGCCAGCAGTCCCTTGCAGGAGCGGGGGCCCCAGCATTTT. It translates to CASSPLQERGPQHF.

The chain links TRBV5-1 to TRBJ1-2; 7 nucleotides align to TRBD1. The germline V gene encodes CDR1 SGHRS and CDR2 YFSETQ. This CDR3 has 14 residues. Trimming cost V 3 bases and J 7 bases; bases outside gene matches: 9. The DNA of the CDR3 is TGCGCCAGCAGCTCACCACAGGGGTCAAGTGGCTACACCTTC. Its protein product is CASSSPQGSSGYTF.

The CDR3 sequence is CASSLEDRAGETQYF. The CDR3 DNA sequence: TGCGCCAGCAGCTTAGAAGACAGGGCGGGAGAGACCCAGTACTTC. V usage is TRBV5-1 and J usage is TRBJ2-5; TRBD1 matches at 7 bases. J lost 4 bases, V lost 2 bases, and 8 bases had no gene match. This CDR3 has 15 residues. CDR1 and CDR2 from the germline V gene are SGHRS and YFSETQ.

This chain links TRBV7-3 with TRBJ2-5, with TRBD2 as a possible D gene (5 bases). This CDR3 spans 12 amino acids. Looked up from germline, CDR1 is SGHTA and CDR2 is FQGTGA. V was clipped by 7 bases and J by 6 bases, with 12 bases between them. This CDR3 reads CASNSFGKTQYF. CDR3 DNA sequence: TGTGCCAGCAACTCATTCGGGAAGACCCAGTACTTC.

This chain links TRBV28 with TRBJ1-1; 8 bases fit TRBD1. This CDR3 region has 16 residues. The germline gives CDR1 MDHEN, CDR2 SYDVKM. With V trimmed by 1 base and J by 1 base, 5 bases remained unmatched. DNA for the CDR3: TGTGCCAGCAGTTTATACGGAGGGACAGGGAACACTGAAGCTTTCTTT. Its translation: CASSLYGGTGNTEAFF.